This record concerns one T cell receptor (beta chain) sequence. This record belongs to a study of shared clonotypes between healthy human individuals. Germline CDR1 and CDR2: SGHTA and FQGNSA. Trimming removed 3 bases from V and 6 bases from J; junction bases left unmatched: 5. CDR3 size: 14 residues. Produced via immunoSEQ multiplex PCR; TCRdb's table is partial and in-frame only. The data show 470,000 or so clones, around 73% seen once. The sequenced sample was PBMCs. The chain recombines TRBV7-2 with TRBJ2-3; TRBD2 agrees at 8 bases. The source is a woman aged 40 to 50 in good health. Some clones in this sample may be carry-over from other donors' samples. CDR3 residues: CASSFLGTRDTQYF. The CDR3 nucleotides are TGTGCCAGCAGCTTTTTAGGGACTAGGGATACGCAGTATTTT.